The 9 T cell receptor beta chains below were found in one sample sequenced in a study of shared clonotypes between healthy human individuals. Sequencing was performed with immunoSEQ multiplex PCR; in TCRdb, only in-frame clones are kept and a portion is missing. The sample records about 1 million clones, 70% to 80% being singletons. The sample comprised memory CD4+ T cells sorted from blood. The subset denotes: CD45RA-negative fraction. These receptors were taken from a man aged 18 to 29 in good health.

V is TRBV25-1 and J is TRBJ1-2, with TRBD1 identical over 11 bases. The CDR3 sequence is 17 residues long. CDR1 is MGHDK and CDR2 is SYGVNS in the germline V gene. The V and J ends lost 6 bases and 2 bases, in that order; junction bases with no gene match: 11. The CDR3 here is CASRDTGTGGRNYGYTF. In DNA form, the CDR3 reads TGTGCCAGCAGGGATACCGGGACAGGGGGAAGGAACTATGGCTACACCTTC.

This clone appeared a few times. The rearrangement uses TRBV6-1 and TRBJ1-4; no firm D call. Germline lookup yields CDR1 MNHNS and CDR2 SASEGT. V was pared by 0 bases and J by 4 bases, with 12 bases between. The CDR3 is 16 amino acids. The CDR3 nucleotides are TGTGCCAGCAGTGAAGCCCCGGGAAAAATTAATGAAAAACTGTTTTTT. Residues: CASSEAPGKINEKLFF.

The chain is built from TRBV19 and TRBJ1-6; D remains unclear. V gave up 6 bases and J gave up 6 bases, with 12 bases separating them. This CDR3 has 14 amino acids. Per the germline V gene, CDR1 is LNHDA and CDR2 is SQIVND (reference sequence). The chain's CDR3 is CASREDLRNSPLHF. The CDR3 DNA reads as TGTGCCAGTAGGGAGGATCTTCGTAATTCACCCCTCCACTTT.

The genes are TRBV27 and TRBJ2-1; no definite D call. The CDR3 is 14 amino acids. Germline V CDR1 and CDR2: MNHEY, SMNVEV (reference sequence). V was shortened by 2 bases and J by 9 bases, with 14 bases between the two germline ends. This chain's CDR3 is CASSLNSLGSEQFF. The DNA of the CDR3 is TGTGCCAGCAGTTTAAATTCGCTCGGTAGTGAGCAGTTCTTC.

This sequence joins TRBV10-3 and TRBJ2-3; 8 nucleotides line up with TRBD2. The CDR3 runs 13 residues. V was pared by 8 bases and J by 5 bases, with 6 bases of the junction left unmatched. Germline loops: CDR1 ENHRY, CDR2 SYGVKD. CDR3 sequence reads: CAIGSGRIDTQYF. The CDR3 nucleotides read TGTGCCATCGGAAGCGGGAGAATAGATACGCAGTATTTT.

This sequence joins TRBV4-3 and TRBJ2-7; 7 positions match TRBD1. The CDR3 spans 15 residues. The V gene's germline CDR1 is LGHNA and CDR2 YSLEER. V was pared by 1 base and J by 1 base, with 4 bases of the junction left unmatched. In DNA form, the CDR3 reads TGCGCCAGCAGCCAAGGGACAGGCCTTTCCTACGAGCAGTACTTC. This codes for CASSQGTGLSYEQYF.

V and J are TRBV11-2 and TRBJ2-5, with D tentatively TRBD2 (5 bases). CDR3 size: 14 residues. Trimming cost V 7 bases and J 2 bases, with 14 bases left between them. CDR1 is SGHAT, CDR2 FQNNGV, per germline. CDR3 region: CASTKGVLQETQYF. In DNA, the CDR3 is TGTGCCAGCACCAAGGGAGTTTTGCAAGAGACCCAGTACTTC.

This clone was counted only a few times. This sequence joins TRBV9 and TRBJ1-1; no clear D gene. Trimming removed 0 bases from V and 0 bases from J, with 6 bases in between. CDR3 length: 14 residues. CDR1 and CDR2 (germline): SGDLS, YYNGEE. DNA of the CDR3: TGTGCCAGCAGCGTAGTAGACATGAACACTGAAGCTTTCTTT. This gives the protein CASSVVDMNTEAFF.

The CDR3 nucleotides are TGTGCCAGCAGTCTTCGGGAGGGCCAGGGTACGCAGTATTTT. Translation gives CASSLREGQGTQYF. The rearrangement joins TRBV9 to TRBJ2-3; TRBD2 agrees at 8 bases. The CDR3 loop spans 14 amino acids. With 5 bases clipped from V and 8 bases from J, the junction kept 10 bases outside the gene matches. The germline gives CDR1 SGDLS, CDR2 YYNGEE.